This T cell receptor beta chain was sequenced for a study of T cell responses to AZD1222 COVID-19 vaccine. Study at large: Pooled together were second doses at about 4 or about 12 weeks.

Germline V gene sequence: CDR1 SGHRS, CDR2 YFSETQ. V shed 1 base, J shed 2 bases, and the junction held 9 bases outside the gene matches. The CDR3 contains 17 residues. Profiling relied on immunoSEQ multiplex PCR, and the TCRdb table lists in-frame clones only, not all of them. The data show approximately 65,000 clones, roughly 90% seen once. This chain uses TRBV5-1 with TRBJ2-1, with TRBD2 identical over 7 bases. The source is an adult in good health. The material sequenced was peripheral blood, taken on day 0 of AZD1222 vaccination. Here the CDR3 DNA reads TGCGCCAGCAGCTTGACACAAACGGGAGGAACCTACAATGAGCAGTTCTTC. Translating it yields CASSLTQTGGTYNEQFF. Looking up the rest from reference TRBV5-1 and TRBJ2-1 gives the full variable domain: KAGVTQTPRYLIKTRGQQVTLSCSPISGHRSVSWYQQTPGQGLQFLFEYFSETQRNKGNFPGRFSGRQFSNSRSEMNVSTLELGDSALYLCASSLTQTGGTYNEQFFGPGTRLTVL.